The 16 T cell receptor beta chains below were found in one sample sequenced in a study of T cells after yellow fever vaccination. MiXCR was run by TCRdb on the 5' RACE reads, yielding one entry per CDR3 protein. The table records about 400,000 distinct CDR3 sequences, roughly 12% of them present only once. Material: PBMCs, obtained on the day of the first yellow fever vaccination. All receptors come from a man between 18 and 35 years old who received the YFV17D yellow fever vaccine.

The table lists this clonotype with a few counts. The genes are TRBV11-2 and TRBJ1-1; maybe TRBD1 (5 bases). The V gene's germline CDR1 is SGHAT and CDR2 FQNNGV. The CDR3 contains 16 residues. V was shortened by 4 bases and J by 4 bases, with 19 bases between the two germline ends. Here the CDR3 reads CASSSKGRERGTEAFF. In nucleotides, the CDR3 is TGTGCCAGCAGCTCGAAGGGACGGGAAAGGGGCACTGAAGCTTTCTTT.

The table lists this clonotype with a few counts. The chain links TRBV23-1 to TRBJ2-4; D is possibly TRBD1 (6 bases). TRBV23-1 is filed as an ORF, its function uncertain. V was cut by 4 bases and J by 1 base, with 11 bases left in between. The CDR3 loop spans 15 amino acids. CDR3 region: CASSLVGGAKNIQYF. The CDR3 nucleotides are TGCGCCAGCAGTCTGGTAGGGGGTGCCAAAAACATTCAGTACTTC.

This clonotype was seen a handful of times. The genes are TRBV5-1 and TRBJ1-1, with 7 bases aligning to TRBD1. With 3 bases clipped from V and 1 base from J, the junction kept 3 bases outside the gene matches. Germline CDR1 and CDR2: SGHRS and YFSETQ. This CDR3 has 14 residues. The CDR3 sequence is CASSWTGANTEAFF. CDR3 nucleotide sequence: TGCGCCAGCAGCTGGACAGGTGCGAACACTGAAGCTTTCTTT.

This clonotype was seen more than once but under ten times. The chain employs TRBV7-2 and TRBJ1-2, with D perhaps matching TRBD1 (6 bases). Germline lookup yields CDR1 SGHTA and CDR2 FQGNSA. The CDR3 totals 15 residues. Between the trimmed V and J ends, which lost 0 bases and 4 bases, there was a span of 12 bases. The CDR3: CASSLAPGVIYGYTF. CDR3 nucleotides: TGTGCCAGCAGCTTAGCTCCAGGGGTAATCTATGGCTACACCTTC.

In this sample, this clonotype turned up a few times. The chain recombines TRBV6-1 with TRBJ2-5; 8 bases align to TRBD2. The V segment lost 6 bases and the J segment 2 bases; nucleotides outside the gene matches: 14. Germline lookup yields CDR1 MNHNS and CDR2 SASEGT. The CDR3 contains 17 residues. The CDR3 is CASRIRSGLAGQETQYF. The CDR3 nucleotides are TGTGCCAGCAGGATTAGGTCGGGGCTAGCGGGTCAAGAGACCCAGTACTTC.

This clonotype was recorded a few times. The chain recombines TRBV24-1 with TRBJ2-5; 7 nucleotides align to TRBD1. CDR3 length: 14 residues. Germline CDR1 and CDR2: KGHDR and SFDVKD. Germline trimming cut 6 bases from V and 3 bases from J; bases unmatched to any gene: 6. The CDR3 DNA reads TGTGCCACCAGTCACCGGGACAGCGAAGAGACCCAGTACTTC. Translated: CATSHRDSEETQYF.

The sample holds a few counts of this clonotype. The chain couples TRBV7-9 to TRBJ1-1; possible D gene TRBD1, 5 bases. Germline-derived CDR1 and CDR2 are SEHNR and FQNEAQ (reference sequence). Trimming cost V 4 bases and J 2 bases, with 23 bases left between them. This CDR3 is 18 amino acids long. CDR3 bases: TGTGCCAGCAGCTCCCAGGGTGGGCTGGTGGGGGGTAACACTGAAGCTTTCTTT. Translated, it gives CASSSQGGLVGGNTEAFF.

This clonotype was seen repeatedly, ten times or more. V gene TRBV6-2 or TRBV6-3 combines with J gene TRBJ2-7; no reliable D call. Trimming left V 6 bases short and J 2 bases short, with 14 bases between. This CDR3 is built from 14 residues. Germline V gene data show CDR1 as MNHEY and CDR2 as SVGEGT. CDR3 nucleotide sequence: TGTGCCAGCAGCCCGGTCACAGCTACCTACGAGCAGTACGTC. Translated, it gives CASSPVTATYEQYV.

The chain joins TRBV11-2 to TRBJ2-7, with D perhaps TRBD1 or TRBD2 (5 bases each). The CDR3 totals 14 residues. CDR1 is SGHAT and CDR2 is FQNNGV in the germline V gene. V was cut by 3 bases and J by 8 bases, with 17 bases left in between. The CDR3 DNA sequence: TGTGCCAGCAGCTTGGCCCCCGGGGCAACGCAGCAGTACTTC. Residues: CASSLAPGATQQYF.

This chain links TRBV12-3 or TRBV12-4 with TRBJ2-2; 8 bases align to TRBD2. J was trimmed by 5 bases and V by 5 bases; bases with no gene match: 7. This CDR3 contains 15 residues. CDR3 sequence: CASSLRGGLTGELFF. The CDR3 coding sequence is TGTGCCAGCAGTCTACGGGGGGGCCTTACCGGGGAGCTGTTTTTT.

This clonotype was counted between two and nine times. The rearrangement links TRBV6-4 to TRBJ1-1; D might be TRBD1 (5 bases). Germline CDR1 and CDR2: MRHNA and SNTAGT. V lost 6 bases and J lost 1, with 12 bases in between. CDR3 size: 14 residues. CDR3 nucleotides: TGTGCCAGCAGCCGCGACAGAGCGAACACTGAAGCTTTCTTT. It yields the protein CASSRDRANTEAFF.

The chain couples TRBV12-3 or TRBV12-4 to TRBJ1-4; the D is unclear. CDR3 length equals 14 residues. Deletions cut 6 bases from V and 1 base from J, with 9 bases between. CDR3 protein: CASSPQITNEKLFF. The DNA for the CDR3 is TGTGCCAGCAGCCCACAGATAACTAATGAAAAACTGTTTTTT.

A few counts support this clonotype. The chain carries TRBV4-2 and TRBJ2-3; 12 nucleotides agree with TRBD2. The CDR3 consists of 17 residues. V dropped 2 bases and J dropped 5; count of bases not matched to a gene: 8. Looked up from germline, CDR1 is LGHNA and CDR2 is YNFKEQ. The CDR3: CASSQSLAGGPVDTQYF. The CDR3 bases are TGTGCCAGCAGCCAATCGCTAGCGGGGGGGCCAGTAGATACGCAGTATTTT.

The chain recombines TRBV20-1 with TRBJ1-2; D perhaps matches TRBD1 (5 bases). CDR1 is DFQATT, CDR2 SNEGSKA, per germline (reference sequence). This CDR3 spans 12 amino acids. The CDR3 loop reads CAKGPTNYGYTF. CDR3 bases: TGCGCAAAGGGGCCAACTAACTATGGCTACACCTTC.

In this sample, this clonotype turned up many times. The chain has TRBV4-1 and TRBJ2-5; D is uncertain. CDR1 and CDR2 (germline): MGHRA, YSYEKL. The CDR3 totals 14 residues. The V gene lost 7 bases and the J gene lost 4 bases, with 16 bases spanning the gap. The CDR3 DNA follows: TGCGCCAGCACGCCGGAAGGGTCAGGAGAGACCCAGTACTTC. Protein sequence: CASTPEGSGETQYF.

The chain carries TRBV9 and TRBJ2-2; TRBD1 matches at 7 bases. This CDR3 has 14 amino acids. CDR1 SGDLS and CDR2 YYNGEE come from the germline V gene. The V gene end was trimmed by 7 bases and the J gene end by 4 bases; junction bases not matched to a gene: 7. The CDR3 nucleotides are TGTGCCAGCGCCTCCGGACAGGCCACCGGGGAGCTGTTTTTT. Its protein is CASASGQATGELFF.